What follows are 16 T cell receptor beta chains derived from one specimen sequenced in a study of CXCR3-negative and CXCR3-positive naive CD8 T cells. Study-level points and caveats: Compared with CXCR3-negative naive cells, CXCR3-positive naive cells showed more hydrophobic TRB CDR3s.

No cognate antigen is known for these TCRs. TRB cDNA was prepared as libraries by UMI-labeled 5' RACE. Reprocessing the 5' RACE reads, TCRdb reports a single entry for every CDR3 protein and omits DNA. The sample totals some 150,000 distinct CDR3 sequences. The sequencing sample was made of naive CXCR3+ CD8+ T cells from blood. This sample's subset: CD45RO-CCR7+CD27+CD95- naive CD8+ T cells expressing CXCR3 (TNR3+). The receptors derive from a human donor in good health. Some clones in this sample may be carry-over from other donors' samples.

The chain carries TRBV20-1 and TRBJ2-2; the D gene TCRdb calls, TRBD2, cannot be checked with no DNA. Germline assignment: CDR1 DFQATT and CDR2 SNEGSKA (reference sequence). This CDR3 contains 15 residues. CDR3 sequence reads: CSAIGTSLNTGELFF.

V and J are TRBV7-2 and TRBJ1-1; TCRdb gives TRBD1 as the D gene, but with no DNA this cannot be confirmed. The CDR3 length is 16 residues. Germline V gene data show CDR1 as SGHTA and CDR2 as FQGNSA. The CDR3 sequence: CASSLWHPGAEGEAFF.

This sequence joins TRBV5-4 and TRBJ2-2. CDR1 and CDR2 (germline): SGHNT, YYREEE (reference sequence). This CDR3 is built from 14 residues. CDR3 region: CASSPHRGAGELFF.

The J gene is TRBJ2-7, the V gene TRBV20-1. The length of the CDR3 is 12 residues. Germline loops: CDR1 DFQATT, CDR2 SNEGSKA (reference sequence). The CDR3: CSAWADSYEQYF.

The CDR3 region is CSVEVPVSYEQYF. The genes are TRBV29-1 and TRBJ2-7. Germline CDR1 and CDR2: SQVTM and ANQGSEA. The CDR3 loop spans 13 amino acids.

The CDR3 is CASSYGTYEQYF. V and J are TRBV6-6 and TRBJ2-7. This CDR3 has 12 residues. Germline values: CDR1 MNHNY, CDR2 SVGAGI (reference sequence).

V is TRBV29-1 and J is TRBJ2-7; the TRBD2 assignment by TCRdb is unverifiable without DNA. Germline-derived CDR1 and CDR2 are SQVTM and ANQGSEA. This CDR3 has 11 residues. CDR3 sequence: CSVVTSGEQYF.

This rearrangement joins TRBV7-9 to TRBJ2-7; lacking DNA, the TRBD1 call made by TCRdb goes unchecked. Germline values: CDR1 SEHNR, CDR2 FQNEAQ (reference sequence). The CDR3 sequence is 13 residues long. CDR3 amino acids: CASSSRDPHEQYF.

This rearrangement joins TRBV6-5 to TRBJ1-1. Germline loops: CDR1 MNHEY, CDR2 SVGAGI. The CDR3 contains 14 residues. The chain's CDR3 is CASSYSGEYPEAFF.

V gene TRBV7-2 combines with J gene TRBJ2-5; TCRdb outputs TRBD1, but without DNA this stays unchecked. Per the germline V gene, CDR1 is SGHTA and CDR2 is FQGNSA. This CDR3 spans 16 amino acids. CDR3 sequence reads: CAISLALGQVRETQYF.

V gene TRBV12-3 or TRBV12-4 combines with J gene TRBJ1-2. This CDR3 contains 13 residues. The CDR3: CASSRRSNYGYTF.

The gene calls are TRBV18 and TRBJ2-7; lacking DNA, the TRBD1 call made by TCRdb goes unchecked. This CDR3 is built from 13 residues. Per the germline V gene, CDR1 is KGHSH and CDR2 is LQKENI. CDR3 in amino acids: CASSPGTAIEQYF.

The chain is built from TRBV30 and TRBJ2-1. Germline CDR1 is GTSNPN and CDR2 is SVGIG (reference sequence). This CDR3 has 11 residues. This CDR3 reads CACLSYNEQFF.

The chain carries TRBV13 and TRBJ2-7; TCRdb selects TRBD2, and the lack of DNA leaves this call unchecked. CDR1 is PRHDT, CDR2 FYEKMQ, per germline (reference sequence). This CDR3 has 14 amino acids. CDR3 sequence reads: CASSSGAQAHEQYF.

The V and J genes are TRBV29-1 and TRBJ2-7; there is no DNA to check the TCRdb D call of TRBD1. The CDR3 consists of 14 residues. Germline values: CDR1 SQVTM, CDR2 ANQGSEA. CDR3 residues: CSVEGDSASYEQYF.

The CDR3 is CASSFFREAGAYNEQFF. V gene TRBV28 combines with J gene TRBJ2-1. This CDR3 region has 17 residues. Germline lookup yields CDR1 MDHEN and CDR2 SYDVKM.